This TCR beta chain appears in the sequencing data of a study of T cells after yellow fever vaccination. Background on the study: SMART-Seq v4 Ultra Low Input prepared the low-cell-number fractions.

CDR1 and CDR2 (germline): DFQATT, SNEGSKA (reference sequence). This CDR3 is built from 14 residues. Trimming shortened V by 2 bases and J by 6 bases, and 16 bases separated the two germline ends. General study results and limits: Most primary-vaccination clones recurred post-booster (just under 98% CD4, about 87% CD8).

TCRdb fed the 5' RACE reads into MiXCR, producing one record per CDR3 protein. Of approximately 160,000 distinct CDR3 sequences listed, around 9% are singletons. About this clonotype itself: Its antigen is unidentified.

The TCR was taken from a man aged 18 to 29 who received the YFV17D yellow fever vaccine. The material sequenced was CD8+ T cells sorted from PBMCs, taken 45 days after the yellow fever booster vaccination. The rearrangement links TRBV20-1 to TRBJ1-1, with D perhaps TRBD1 (5 bases). This CDR3 reads CSARTTEPGPEAFF. CDR3 in DNA: TGCAGTGCTAGAACGACAGAACCAGGCCCTGAAGCTTTCTTT.